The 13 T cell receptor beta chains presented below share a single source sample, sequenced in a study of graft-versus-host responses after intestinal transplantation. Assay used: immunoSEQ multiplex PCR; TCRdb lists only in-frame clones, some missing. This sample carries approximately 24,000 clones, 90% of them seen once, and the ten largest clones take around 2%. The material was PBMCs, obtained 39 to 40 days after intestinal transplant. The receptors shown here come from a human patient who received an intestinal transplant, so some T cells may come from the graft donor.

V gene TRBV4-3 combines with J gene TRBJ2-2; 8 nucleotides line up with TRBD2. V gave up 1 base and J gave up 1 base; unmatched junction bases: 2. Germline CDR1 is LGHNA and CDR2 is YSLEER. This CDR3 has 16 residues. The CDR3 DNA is TGCGCCAGCAGCCAAGGGACTAGCAGGAACACCGGGGAGCTGTTTTTT. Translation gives CASSQGTSRNTGELFF.

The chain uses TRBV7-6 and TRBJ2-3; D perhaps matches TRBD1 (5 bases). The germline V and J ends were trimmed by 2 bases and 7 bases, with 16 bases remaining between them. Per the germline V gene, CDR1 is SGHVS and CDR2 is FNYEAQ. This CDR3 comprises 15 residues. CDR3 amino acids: CASSLIEDSLNTQYF. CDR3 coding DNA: TGTGCCAGCAGCTTAATAGAAGACAGTCTAAATACGCAGTATTTT.

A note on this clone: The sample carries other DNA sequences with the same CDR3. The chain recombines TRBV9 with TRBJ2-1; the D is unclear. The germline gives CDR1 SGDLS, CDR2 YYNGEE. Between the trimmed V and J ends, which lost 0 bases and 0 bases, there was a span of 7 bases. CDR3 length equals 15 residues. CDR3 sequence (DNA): TGTGCCAGCAGCGTAGTTAGCAGCTCCTACAATGAGCAGTTCTTC. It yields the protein CASSVVSSSYNEQFF.

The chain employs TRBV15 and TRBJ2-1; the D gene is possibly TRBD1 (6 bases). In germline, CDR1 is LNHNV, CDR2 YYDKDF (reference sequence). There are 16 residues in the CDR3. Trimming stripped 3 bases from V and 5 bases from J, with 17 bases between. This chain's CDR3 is CATSRGTQGLNNEQFF. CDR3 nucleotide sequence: TGTGCCACCAGCAGGGGCACCCAGGGGCTCAACAATGAGCAGTTCTTC.

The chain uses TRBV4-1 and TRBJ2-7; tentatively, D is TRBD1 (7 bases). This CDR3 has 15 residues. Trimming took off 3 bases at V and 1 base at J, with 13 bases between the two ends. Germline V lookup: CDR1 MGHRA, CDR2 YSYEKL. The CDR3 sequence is CASSHGGGGSYEQYF. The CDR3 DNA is TGCGCCAGCAGCCACGGAGGGGGCGGGTCCTACGAGCAGTACTTC.

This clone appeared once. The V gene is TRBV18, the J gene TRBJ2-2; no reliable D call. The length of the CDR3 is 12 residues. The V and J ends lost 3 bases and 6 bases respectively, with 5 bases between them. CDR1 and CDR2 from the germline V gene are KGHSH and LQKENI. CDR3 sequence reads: CASSPRAGELFF. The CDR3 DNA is TGTGCCAGCTCACCCCGGGCCGGGGAGCTGTTTTTT.

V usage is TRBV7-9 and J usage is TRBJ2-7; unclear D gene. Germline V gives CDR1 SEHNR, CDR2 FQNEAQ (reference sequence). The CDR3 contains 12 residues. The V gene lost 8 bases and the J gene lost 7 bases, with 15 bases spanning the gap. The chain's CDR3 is CASSPAGEEQYF. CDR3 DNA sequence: TGTGCCAGCTCGCCCGCAGGTGAAGAGCAGTACTTC.

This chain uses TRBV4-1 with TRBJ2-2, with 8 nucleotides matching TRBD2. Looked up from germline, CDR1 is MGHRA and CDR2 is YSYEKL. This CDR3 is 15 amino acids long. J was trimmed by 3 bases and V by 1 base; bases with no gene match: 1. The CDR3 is CASSQAGGHTGELFF. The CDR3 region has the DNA TGCGCCAGCAGCCAAGCGGGAGGGCACACCGGGGAGCTGTTTTTT.

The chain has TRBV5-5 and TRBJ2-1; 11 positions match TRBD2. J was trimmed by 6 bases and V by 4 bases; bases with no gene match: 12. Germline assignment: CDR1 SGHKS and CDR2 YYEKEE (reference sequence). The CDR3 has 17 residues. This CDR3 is CASSPGPGLAAPNEQFF. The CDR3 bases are TGTGCCAGCAGCCCTGGCCCGGGACTAGCGGCCCCCAATGAGCAGTTCTTC.

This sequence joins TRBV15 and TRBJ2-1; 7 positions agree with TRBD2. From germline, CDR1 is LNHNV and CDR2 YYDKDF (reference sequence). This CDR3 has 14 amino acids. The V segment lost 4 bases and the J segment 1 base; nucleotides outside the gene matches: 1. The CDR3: CATSTSGSYNEQFF. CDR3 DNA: TGTGCCACCAGCACTAGCGGTTCCTACAATGAGCAGTTCTTC.

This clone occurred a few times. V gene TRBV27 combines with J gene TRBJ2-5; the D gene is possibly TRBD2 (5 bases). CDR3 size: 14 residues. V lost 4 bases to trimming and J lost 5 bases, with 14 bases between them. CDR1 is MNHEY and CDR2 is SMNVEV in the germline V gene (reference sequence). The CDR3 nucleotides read TGTGCCAGCAGTTCGGGATGGCCGGGGGAGACCCAGTACTTC. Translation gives CASSSGWPGETQYF.

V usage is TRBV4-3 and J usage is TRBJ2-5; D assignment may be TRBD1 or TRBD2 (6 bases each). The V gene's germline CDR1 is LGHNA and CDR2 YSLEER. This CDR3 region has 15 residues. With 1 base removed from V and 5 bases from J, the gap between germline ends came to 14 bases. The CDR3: CASSQGWGARETQYF. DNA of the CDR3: TGCGCCAGCAGCCAAGGTTGGGGGGCTAGGGAGACCCAGTACTTC.

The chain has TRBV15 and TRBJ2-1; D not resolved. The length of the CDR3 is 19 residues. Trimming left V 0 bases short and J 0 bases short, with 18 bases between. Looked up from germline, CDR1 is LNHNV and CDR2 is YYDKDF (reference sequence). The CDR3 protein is CATSRDDSWAPSSYNEQFF. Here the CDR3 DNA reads TGTGCCACCAGCAGAGATGACTCGTGGGCTCCGAGCTCCTACAATGAGCAGTTCTTC.